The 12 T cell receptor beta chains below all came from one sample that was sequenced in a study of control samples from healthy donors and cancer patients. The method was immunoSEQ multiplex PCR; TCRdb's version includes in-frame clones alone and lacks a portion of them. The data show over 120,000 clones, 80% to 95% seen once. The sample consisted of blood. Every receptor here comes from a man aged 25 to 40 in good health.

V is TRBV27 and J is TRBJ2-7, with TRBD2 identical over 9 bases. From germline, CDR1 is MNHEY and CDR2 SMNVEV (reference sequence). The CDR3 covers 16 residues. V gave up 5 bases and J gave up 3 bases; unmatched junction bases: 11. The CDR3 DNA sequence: TGTGCCAGCAGTGGCTTTCTAGCGGGGAGAGACTACGAGCAGTACTTC. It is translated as CASSGFLAGRDYEQYF.

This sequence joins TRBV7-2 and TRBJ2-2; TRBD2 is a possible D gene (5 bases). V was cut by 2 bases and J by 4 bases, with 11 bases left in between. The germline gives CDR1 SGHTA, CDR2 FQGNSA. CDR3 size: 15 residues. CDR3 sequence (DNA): TGTGCCAGCAGCTTAAGATTAGCGACCACCGGGGAGCTGTTTTTT. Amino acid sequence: CASSLRLATTGELFF.

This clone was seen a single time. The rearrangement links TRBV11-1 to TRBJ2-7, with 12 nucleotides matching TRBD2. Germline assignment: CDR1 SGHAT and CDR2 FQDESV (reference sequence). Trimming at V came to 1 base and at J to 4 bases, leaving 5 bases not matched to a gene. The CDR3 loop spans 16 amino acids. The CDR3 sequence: CASSLVPTSGGYEQYF. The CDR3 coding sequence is TGTGCCAGCAGCTTAGTCCCGACTAGCGGGGGTTACGAGCAGTACTTC.

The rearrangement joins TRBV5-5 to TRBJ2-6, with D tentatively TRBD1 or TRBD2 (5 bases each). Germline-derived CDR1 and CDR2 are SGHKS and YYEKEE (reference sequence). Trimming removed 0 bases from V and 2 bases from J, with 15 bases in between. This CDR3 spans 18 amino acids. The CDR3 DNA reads TGTGCCAGCAGCTTGGCCGGGGCAGGGAACACTGGGGCCAACGTCCTGACTTTC. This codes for CASSLAGAGNTGANVLTF.

The CDR3 DNA is TGTGCCAGCATAAACAGGGGAGGGACCATATATTTT. Translation: CASINRGGTIYF. The genes are TRBV25-1 and TRBJ1-3, with 7 bases matching TRBD1. Germline V lookup: CDR1 MGHDK, CDR2 SYGVNS. The CDR3 contains 12 residues. V trimming: 7 bases; J trimming: 10 bases; junction bases outside the gene matches: 7.

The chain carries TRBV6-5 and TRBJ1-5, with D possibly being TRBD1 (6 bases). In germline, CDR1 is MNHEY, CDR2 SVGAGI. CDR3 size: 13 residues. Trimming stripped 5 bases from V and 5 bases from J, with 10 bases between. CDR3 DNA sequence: TGTGCCAGCAGTCTTTCAGGGGATCAGCCCCAGCATTTT. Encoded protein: CASSLSGDQPQHF.

The CDR3 region has the DNA TGTGCCAGCAGCTTGGCCAACCAGGGGCAGTACTTC. Residues: CASSLANQGQYF. The V and J genes are TRBV5-4 and TRBJ2-7; maybe TRBD1 (5 bases). The V end lost 0 bases, the J end lost 9 bases, and 10 bases lay between the germline ends. The CDR3 consists of 12 residues. From germline, CDR1 is SGHNT and CDR2 YYREEE (reference sequence).

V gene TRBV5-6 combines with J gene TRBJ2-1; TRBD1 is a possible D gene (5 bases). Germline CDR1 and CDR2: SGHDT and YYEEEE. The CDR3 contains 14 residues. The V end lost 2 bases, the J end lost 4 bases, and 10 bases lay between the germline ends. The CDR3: CASSFIRVYNEQFF. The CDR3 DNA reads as TGTGCCAGCAGCTTTATCAGGGTGTACAATGAGCAGTTCTTC.

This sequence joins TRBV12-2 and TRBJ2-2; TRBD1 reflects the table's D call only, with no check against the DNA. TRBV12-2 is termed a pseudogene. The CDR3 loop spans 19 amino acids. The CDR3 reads CASRFFRRDRSSNTGELFF. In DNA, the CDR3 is TGTGCAAGTCGCTTCTTCCGGCGGGACAGAAGTTCGAACACCGGGGAGCTGTTTTTT.

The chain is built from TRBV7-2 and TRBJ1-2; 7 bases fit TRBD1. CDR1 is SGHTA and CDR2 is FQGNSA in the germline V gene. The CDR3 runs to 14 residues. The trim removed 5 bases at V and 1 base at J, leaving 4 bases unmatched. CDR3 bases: TGTGCCAGCAGCCGGACAGGATTTAACTATGGCTACACCTTC. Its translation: CASSRTGFNYGYTF.

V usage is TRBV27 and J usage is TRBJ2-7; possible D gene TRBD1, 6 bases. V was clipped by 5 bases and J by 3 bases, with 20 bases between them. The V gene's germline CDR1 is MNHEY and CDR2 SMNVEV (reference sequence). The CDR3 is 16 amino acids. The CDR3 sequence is CASSLREQGSVYEQYF. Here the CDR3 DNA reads TGTGCCAGCAGTCTCCGAGAACAGGGTTCCGTCTACGAGCAGTACTTC.

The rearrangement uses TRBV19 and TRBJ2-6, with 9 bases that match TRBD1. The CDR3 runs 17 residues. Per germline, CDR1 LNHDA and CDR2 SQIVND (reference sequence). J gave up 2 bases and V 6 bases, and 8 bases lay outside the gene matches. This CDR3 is CASRSGQGRAGANVLTF. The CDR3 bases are TGTGCCAGTAGATCTGGACAGGGGAGGGCTGGGGCCAACGTCCTGACTTTC.